The present TCR beta chain was sequenced within a study of blood T cell repertoires in COVID-19. A single count supports this clone. This table comes from immunoSEQ multiplex PCR, and its TCRdb copy is limited to in-frame clones, with some not included. The sample records some 200,000 clones, approximately 90% being singletons. Source material: PBMCs or T cells enriched from blood (not recorded which). The source of this sequence is a woman in her 30s who had recovered from COVID-19.

The CDR3 region is CASRRDSDLSQYF. Written as DNA, the CDR3 is TGTGCCAGCCGCAGGGACAGCGACCTTTCCCAGTACTTC. The chain couples TRBV14 to TRBJ2-7; the match to TRBD1 covers 7 bases. The CDR3 extends over 13 amino acids. Trimming took 8 bases from V and 10 from J; bases not matched to a gene: 14. CDR1 is SGHDN, CDR2 FVKESK, per germline.